The rows below give T cell receptor beta chains drawn from one sample of a study of regulatory T cells in long-lasting Graves disease. TCRdb reprocessed the multiplex PCR reads with MiXCR, giving one entry per CDR3 protein. The sample has about 420,000 distinct CDR3 sequences; about a quarter are singletons. Here the sequenced sample was peripheral blood mononuclear cells (PBMCs), taken when the disease was refractory, from a patient treated with antithyroid drugs. These receptors all stem from a female donor with Graves disease. The CDR3 runs from the conserved cysteine through the conserved F or W. The D gene is left open where the match is weak. Not all rows give a size; the values are once, few, many and, for expanded clones, a class.

CSANRGSYEQYF,TGCAGTGCTAACAGGGGTTCCTACGAGCAGTACTTC,NA,TRBV20-1,TRBD1,TRBJ2-7
CASSGLTLGGELFF,TGTGCCAGCAGCGGACTAACCTTGGGGGGGGAGCTGTTTTTT,NA,TRBV2,NA,TRBJ2-2
CSATGEETQYF,TGCAGTGCAACGGGGGAGGAGACCCAGTACTTC,many,TRBV20-1,NA,TRBJ2-5
CSARRGDQPQHF,TGCAGTGCTAGACGGGGGGATCAGCCCCAGCATTTT,few,TRBV20-1,NA,TRBJ1-5
CASSAVRDRVTEAFF,TGTGCCAGCAGCGCCGTCCGGGACAGGGTGACTGAAGCTTTCTTT,many,TRBV11-2,TRBD1,TRBJ1-1
CASSNSNTGELFF,TGTGCCAGCAGCAACTCGAACACCGGGGAGCTGTTTTTT,few,TRBV9,NA,TRBJ2-2
CAVGTGGDTGELFF,TGTGCAGTTGGGACAGGCGGAGACACCGGGGAGCTGTTTTTT,NA,TRBV19,TRBD1,TRBJ2-2
CASRLQGMNTEAFF,TGTGCCAGCAGACTACAGGGGATGAACACTGAAGCTTTCTTT,many,TRBV6-1,TRBD1,TRBJ1-1
CASSPGGWRYNGELFF,TGTGCCAGCAGCCCGGGAGGTTGGAGATATAACGGGGAGCTGTTTTTT,few,TRBV12-3/TRBV12-4,TRBD2,TRBJ2-2
CASRAGPQETQYF,TGTGCCAGCAGGGCCGGACCCCAAGAGACCCAGTACTTC,many,TRBV28,NA,TRBJ2-5
CASSPSLGGSEEKLFF,TGTGCCAGCTCACCTTCCTTAGGGGGTTCGGAGGAAAAACTGTTTTTT,NA,TRBV18,NA,TRBJ1-4
CASSVNGGSKLFF,TGTGCCAGCAGTGTCAACGGAGGCTCAAAACTGTTTTTT,many,TRBV27,NA,TRBJ1-4
CASSIQGGNTEAFF,TGTGCCAGCAGCATTCAGGGGGGGAACACTGAAGCTTTCTTT,few,TRBV19,TRBD1,TRBJ1-1
CASSSLPPGAGEQYF,TGTGCCAGCAGTTCCTTGCCTCCCGGAGCTGGGGAGCAGTACTTC,NA,TRBV28,NA,TRBJ2-7
CASSLGSMETEAFF,TGCGCCAGCAGCTTGGGTTCGATGGAGACTGAAGCTTTCTTT,many,TRBV5-1,NA,TRBJ1-1
CASSTSQGSGYTF,TGTGCCAGCAGCACTAGTCAGGGATCTGGCTACACCTTC,many,TRBV11-3,NA,TRBJ1-2
CASSVSGYSTDTQYF,TGTGCCAGCAGCGTCTCAGGGTATAGCACAGATACGCAGTATTTT,NA,TRBV7-3,NA,TRBJ2-3
CASSLVGDEQFF,TGTGCCAGCAGCCTAGTAGGGGATGAGCAGTTCTTC,many,TRBV7-3,NA,TRBJ2-1
CASRPTGLNEKLFF,TGTGCCAGCAGGCCGACAGGCCTTAATGAAAAACTGTTTTTT,NA,TRBV6-1,NA,TRBJ1-4
CASTGGNQETQYF,TGTGCCAGTACCGGCGGGAACCAAGAGACCCAGTACTTC,NA,TRBV19,NA,TRBJ2-5
CSARDREGQGAIAARYEQYF,TGCAGTGCTAGAGACCGAGAAGGACAGGGCGCTATAGCGGCGAGGTACGAGCAGTACTTC,NA,TRBV20-1,TRBD1,TRBJ2-7
CAWGEAETQYF,TGTGCCTGGGGGGAAGCGGAGACCCAGTACTTC,few,TRBV30,NA,TRBJ2-5
CASSIDRGPQPQHF,TGTGCCAGTAGTATAGACAGGGGTCCTCAGCCCCAGCATTTT,NA,TRBV19,NA,TRBJ1-5
CASSLAISSGSDEQYF,TGCGCCAGCAGCTTGGCCATATCTAGCGGGAGTGACGAGCAGTACTTC,NA,TRBV5-1,TRBD2,TRBJ2-7
CASSLASSEQYF,TGTGCCAGCAGCTTAGCCTCTAGCGAGCAGTACTTC,many,TRBV7-2,NA,TRBJ2-7
CSAIQGASNQPQHF,TGCAGTGCCATACAGGGGGCTAGCAATCAGCCCCAGCATTTT,many,TRBV20-1,TRBD1,TRBJ1-5
CATSLTANYGYTF,TGTGCCACCAGCCTCACTGCTAACTATGGCTACACCTTC,NA,TRBV24-1,NA,TRBJ1-2
CASSEAWLNGGELFF,TGTGCCAGCAGTGAAGCGTGGCTAAATGGCGGGGAGCTGTTTTTT,many,TRBV2,NA,TRBJ2-2
CASRTGTGLGEQYF,TGTGCCAGCAGAACCGGGACAGGACTGGGCGAGCAGTACTTC,NA,TRBV6-1,TRBD1,TRBJ2-7
CASRKGGDRGREKLFF,TGTGCCAGCCGAAAAGGGGGGGACAGGGGGCGTGAAAAACTGTTTTTT,NA,TRBV6-2/TRBV6-3,TRBD1,TRBJ1-4
CASSLGLLKWNHEAFF,TGTGCCAGCAGCTTAGGCCTATTGAAGTGGAACCATGAAGCTTTCTTT,few,TRBV13,NA,TRBJ1-1
CASRPNDGNNQPQHF,TGTGCCAGCAGACCGAATGACGGAAACAATCAGCCCCAGCATTTT,NA,TRBV6-2/TRBV6-3,NA,TRBJ1-5
CASSPPGPSETQYF,TGTGCCAGCAGCCCTCCGGGACCCTCAGAGACCCAGTACTTC,few,TRBV7-2,NA,TRBJ2-5
CASSPQTGKTEAFF,TGTGCCAGCAGCCCCCAGACAGGGAAAACTGAAGCTTTCTTT,NA,TRBV3-1,TRBD1,TRBJ1-1
CASSRTPGANVLTF,TGTGCCAGCAGCCGGACGCCTGGGGCCAACGTCCTGACTTTC,NA,TRBV7-9,NA,TRBJ2-6
CARVRPGTTEAFF,TGTGCCCGCGTCCGTCCGGGGACCACTGAAGCTTTCTTT,many,TRBV2,NA,TRBJ1-1
CASSIIGGTVNTEALF,TGTGCCAGTAGTATCATCGGGGGGACAGTGAACACTGAAGCTTTATTT,NA,TRBV19,TRBD1,TRBJ1-1
CASKRQGEETQYF,TGTGCCAGCAAACGACAGGGGGAAGAGACCCAGTACTTC,many,TRBV6-1,TRBD1,TRBJ2-5
CASRTDRGVRETQYF,TGTGCCAGCAGAACTGACAGGGGCGTTAGGGAGACCCAGTACTTC,many,TRBV27,TRBD1,TRBJ2-5
CASSGGLQGILQETQYF,TGCGCCAGCAGCGGGGGACTACAGGGAATACTCCAAGAGACCCAGTACTTC,NA,TRBV5-1,NA,TRBJ2-5
CASSPDGTRSYNEQFF,TGTGCCAGCAGCCCAGACGGGACTAGGAGTTACAATGAGCAGTTCTTC,NA,TRBV7-9,TRBD2,TRBJ2-1